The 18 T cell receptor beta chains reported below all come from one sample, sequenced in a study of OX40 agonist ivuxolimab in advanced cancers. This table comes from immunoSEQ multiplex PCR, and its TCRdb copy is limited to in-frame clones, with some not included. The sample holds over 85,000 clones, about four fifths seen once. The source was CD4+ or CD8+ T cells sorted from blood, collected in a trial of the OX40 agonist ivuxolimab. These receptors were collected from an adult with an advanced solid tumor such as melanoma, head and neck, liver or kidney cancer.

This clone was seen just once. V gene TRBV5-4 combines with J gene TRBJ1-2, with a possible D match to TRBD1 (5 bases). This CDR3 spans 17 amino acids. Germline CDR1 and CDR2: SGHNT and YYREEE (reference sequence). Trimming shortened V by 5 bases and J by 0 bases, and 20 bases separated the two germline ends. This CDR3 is CASSQGPREGSNYGYTF. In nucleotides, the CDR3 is TGTGCCAGCAGTCAGGGACCTAGGGAGGGTTCTAACTATGGCTACACCTTC.

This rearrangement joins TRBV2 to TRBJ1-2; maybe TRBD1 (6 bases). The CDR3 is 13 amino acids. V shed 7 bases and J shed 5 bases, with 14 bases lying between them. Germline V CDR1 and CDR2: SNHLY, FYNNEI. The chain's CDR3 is CASMDGGAYGYTF. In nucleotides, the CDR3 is TGTGCCAGCATGGACGGGGGGGCGTATGGCTACACCTTC.

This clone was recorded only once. The CDR3 sequence is CASSPGPAANYGYTF. The CDR3 nucleotides read TGTGCCAGCAGCCCCGGGCCAGCTGCTAACTATGGCTACACCTTC. The J gene is TRBJ1-2, the V gene TRBV11-2, with D unclear. Trimming took off 5 bases at V and 0 bases at J, with 13 bases between the two ends. CDR1 SGHAT and CDR2 FQNNGV come from the germline V gene. This CDR3 is 15 amino acids long. The complete variable domain, with remaining parts taken from reference TRBV11-2 and TRBJ1-2, reads EAGVAQSPRYKIIEKRQSVAFWCNPISGHATLYWYQQILGQGPKLLIQFQNNGVVDDSQLPKDRFSAERLKGVDSTLKIQPAKLEDSAVYLCASSPGPAANYGYTFGSGTRLTVV.

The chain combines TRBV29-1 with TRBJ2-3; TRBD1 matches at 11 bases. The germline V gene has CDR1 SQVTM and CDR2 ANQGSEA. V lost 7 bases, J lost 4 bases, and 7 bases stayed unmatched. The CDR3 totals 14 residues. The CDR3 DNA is TGCAGCGCTTGGACAGGGGGCTTGTCAGATACGCAGTATTTT. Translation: CSAWTGGLSDTQYF.

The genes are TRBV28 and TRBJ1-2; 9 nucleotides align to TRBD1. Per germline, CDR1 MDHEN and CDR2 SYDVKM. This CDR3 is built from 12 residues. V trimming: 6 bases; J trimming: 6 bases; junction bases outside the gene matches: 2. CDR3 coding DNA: TGTGCCAGCAGGCGGGACAGGGATGGCTACACCTTC. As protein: CASRRDRDGYTF.

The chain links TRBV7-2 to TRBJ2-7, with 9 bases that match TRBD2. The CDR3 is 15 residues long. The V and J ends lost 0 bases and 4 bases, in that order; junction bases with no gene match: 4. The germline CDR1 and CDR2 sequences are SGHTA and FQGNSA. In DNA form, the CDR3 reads TGTGCCAGCAGCTTAGCTAGCGGGAGCCAGTACGAGCAGTACTTC. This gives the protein CASSLASGSQYEQYF.

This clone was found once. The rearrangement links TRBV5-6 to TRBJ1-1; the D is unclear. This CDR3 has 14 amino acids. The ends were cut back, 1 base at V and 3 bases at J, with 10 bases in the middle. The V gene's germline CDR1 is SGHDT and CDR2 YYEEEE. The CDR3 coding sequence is TGTGCCAGCAGCTTGACAAACTTGGACACTGAAGCTTTCTTT. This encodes CASSLTNLDTEAFF.

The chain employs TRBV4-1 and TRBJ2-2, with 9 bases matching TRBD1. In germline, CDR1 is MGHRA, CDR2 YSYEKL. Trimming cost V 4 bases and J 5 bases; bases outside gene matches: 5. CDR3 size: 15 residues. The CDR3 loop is CASSPPDRGTGELFF. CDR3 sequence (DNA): TGCGCCAGCAGCCCTCCGGACAGGGGTACCGGGGAGCTGTTTTTT.

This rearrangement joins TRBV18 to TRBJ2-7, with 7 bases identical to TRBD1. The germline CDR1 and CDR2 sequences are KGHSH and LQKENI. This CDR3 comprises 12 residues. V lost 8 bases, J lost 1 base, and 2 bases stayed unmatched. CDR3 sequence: CASKGQSYEQYF. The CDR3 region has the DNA TGTGCCAGCAAGGGACAGTCCTACGAGCAGTACTTC.

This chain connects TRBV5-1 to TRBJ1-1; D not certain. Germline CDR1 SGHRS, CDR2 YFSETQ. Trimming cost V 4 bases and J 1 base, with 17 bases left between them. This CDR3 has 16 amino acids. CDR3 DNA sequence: TGCGCCAGCAGCCCCCTGTTCTTGACTTCGAACACTGAAGCTTTCTTT. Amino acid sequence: CASSPLFLTSNTEAFF.

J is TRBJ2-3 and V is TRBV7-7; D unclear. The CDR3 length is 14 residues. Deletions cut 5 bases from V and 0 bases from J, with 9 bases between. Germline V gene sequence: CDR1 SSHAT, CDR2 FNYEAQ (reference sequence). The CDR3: CASSPLPSTDTQYF. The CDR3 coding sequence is TGTGCCAGCAGCCCATTACCGAGCACAGATACGCAGTATTTT.

This CDR3 reads CASRVTGEQYF. The CDR3 coding sequence is TGTGCCAGCAGAGTGACAGGCGAGCAGTACTTC. V is TRBV2 and J is TRBJ2-7; D might be TRBD1 (6 bases). V was shortened by 6 bases and J by 6 bases, with 9 bases between the two germline ends. Germline V gene data show CDR1 as SNHLY and CDR2 as FYNNEI. The CDR3 sequence is 11 residues long. Full variable domain (outside the CDR3, taken from reference TRBV2 and TRBJ2-7): EPEVTQTPSHQVTQMGQEVILRCVPISNHLYFYWYRQILGQKVEFLVSFYNNEISEKSEIFDDQFSVERPDGSNFTLKIRSTKLEDSAMYFCASRVTGEQYFGPGTRLTVT.

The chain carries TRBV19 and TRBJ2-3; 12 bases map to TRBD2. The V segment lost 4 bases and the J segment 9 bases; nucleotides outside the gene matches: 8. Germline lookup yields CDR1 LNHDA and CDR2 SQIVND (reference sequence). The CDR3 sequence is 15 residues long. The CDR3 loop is CASSTSGRASGTQYF. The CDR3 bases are TGTGCCAGTAGTACTAGCGGGAGGGCCTCTGGGACGCAGTATTTT.

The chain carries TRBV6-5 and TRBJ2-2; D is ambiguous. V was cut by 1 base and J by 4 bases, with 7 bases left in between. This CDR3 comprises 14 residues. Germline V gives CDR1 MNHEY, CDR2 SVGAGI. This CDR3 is CASSYWASTGELFF. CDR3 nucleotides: TGTGCCAGCAGTTACTGGGCTAGCACCGGGGAGCTGTTTTTT.

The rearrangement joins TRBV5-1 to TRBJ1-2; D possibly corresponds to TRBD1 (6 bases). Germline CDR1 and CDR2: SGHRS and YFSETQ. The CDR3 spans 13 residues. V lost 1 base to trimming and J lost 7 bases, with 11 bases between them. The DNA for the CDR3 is TGCGCCAGCAGCTTGACAGGGCTGAGTGGCTACACCTTC. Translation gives CASSLTGLSGYTF.

CDR3 protein: CASGSDRGNTEAFF. In nucleotides, the CDR3 is TGTGCCAGCGGTTCGGACAGGGGTAACACTGAAGCTTTCTTT. This sequence joins TRBV2 and TRBJ1-1, with 9 nucleotides matching TRBD1. Per germline, CDR1 SNHLY and CDR2 FYNNEI. Unmatched junction bases numbered 6, after V lost 8 bases and J lost 2 bases. This CDR3 has 14 amino acids.

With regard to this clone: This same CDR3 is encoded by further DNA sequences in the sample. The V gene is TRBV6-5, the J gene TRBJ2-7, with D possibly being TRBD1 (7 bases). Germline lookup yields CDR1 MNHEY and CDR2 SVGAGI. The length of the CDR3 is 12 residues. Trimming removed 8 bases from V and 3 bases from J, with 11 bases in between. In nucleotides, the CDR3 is TGTGCCAGCTCCAGGGGGGTCTACGAGCAGTACTTC. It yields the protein CASSRGVYEQYF.

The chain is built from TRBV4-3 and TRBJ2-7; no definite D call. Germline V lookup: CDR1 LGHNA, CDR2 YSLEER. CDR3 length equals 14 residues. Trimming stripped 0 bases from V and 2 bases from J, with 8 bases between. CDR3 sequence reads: CASSQDAGAYEQYF. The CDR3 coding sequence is TGCGCCAGCAGCCAAGACGCAGGCGCCTACGAGCAGTACTTC.